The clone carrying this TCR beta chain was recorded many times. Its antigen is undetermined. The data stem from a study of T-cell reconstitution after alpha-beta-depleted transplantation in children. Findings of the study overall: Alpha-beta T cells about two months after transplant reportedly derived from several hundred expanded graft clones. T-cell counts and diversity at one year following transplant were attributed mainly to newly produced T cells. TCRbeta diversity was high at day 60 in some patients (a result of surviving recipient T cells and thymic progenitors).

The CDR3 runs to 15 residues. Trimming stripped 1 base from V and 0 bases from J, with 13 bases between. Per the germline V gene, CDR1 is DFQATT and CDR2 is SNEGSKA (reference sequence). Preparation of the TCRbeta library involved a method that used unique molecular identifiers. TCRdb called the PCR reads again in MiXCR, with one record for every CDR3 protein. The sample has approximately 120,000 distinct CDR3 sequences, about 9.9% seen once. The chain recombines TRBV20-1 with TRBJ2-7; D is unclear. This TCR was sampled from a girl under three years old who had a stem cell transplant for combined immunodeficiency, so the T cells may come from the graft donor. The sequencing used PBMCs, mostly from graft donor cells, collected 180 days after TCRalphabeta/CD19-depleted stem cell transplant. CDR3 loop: CSARVFGPFSYEQYF. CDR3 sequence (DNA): TGCAGTGCTAGAGTGTTCGGGCCCTTCTCCTACGAGCAGTACTTC.